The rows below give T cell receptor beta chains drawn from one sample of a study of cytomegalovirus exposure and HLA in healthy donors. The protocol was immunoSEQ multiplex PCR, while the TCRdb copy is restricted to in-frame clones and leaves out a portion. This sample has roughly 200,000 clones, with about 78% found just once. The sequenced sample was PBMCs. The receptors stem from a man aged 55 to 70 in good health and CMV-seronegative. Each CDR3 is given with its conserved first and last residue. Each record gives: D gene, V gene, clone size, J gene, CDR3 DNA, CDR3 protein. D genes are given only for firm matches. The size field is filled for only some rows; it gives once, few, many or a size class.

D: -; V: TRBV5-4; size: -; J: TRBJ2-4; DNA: TGTGCCAGCAGCTTGGGGTCGCAGGGTATAAACATTCAGTACTTC; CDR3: CASSLGSQGINIQYF
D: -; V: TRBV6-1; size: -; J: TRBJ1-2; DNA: TGTGCCAGCAGTGAAGCGCTATATGGCTACACCTTC; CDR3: CASSEALYGYTF
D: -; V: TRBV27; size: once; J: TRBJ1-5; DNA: TGTGCCAGCAGCCTCAGTAGCAATCAGCCCCAGAATTTT; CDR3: CASSLSSNQPQNF
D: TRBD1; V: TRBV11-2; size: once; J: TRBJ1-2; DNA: TGTGCCAGCAGCTTAGTATCAGGGGGTGACCTCTATGGCTACACCTTC; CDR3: CASSLVSGGDLYGYTF
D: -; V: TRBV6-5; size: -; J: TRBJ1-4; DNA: TGTGCCAGCAGTCCGACAGTAGGTAATGAAAAACTGTTTTTT; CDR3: CASSPTVGNEKLFF
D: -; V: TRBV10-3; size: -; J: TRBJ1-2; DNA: TGTGCCACAAGCCGGGAGGCAGGAATAAACTATGGCTACACCTTC; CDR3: CATSREAGINYGYTF
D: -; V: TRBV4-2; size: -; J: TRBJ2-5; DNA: TGTGCCAGCAGCCAAGAGGCCAGTCAAGAGACCCAGTACTTC; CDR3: CASSQEASQETQYF
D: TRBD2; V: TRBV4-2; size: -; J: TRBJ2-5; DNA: TGTGCCAGCAGCCTTCTGACTAGCGGGGACCGAGAGACCCAGTACTTC; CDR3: CASSLLTSGDRETQYF
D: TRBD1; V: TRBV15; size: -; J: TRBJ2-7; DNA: TGTGCCACCAGCAGCCCACGTAGACAGGGGCGGGTAAGCTACGAGCAGTACTTC; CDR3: CATSSPRRQGRVSYEQYF
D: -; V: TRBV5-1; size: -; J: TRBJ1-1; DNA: TGCGCCAGCAGCTTGGCCCTAGGGGACACTGAAGCTTTCTTT; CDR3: CASSLALGDTEAFF
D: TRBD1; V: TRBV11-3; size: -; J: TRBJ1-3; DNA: TGTGCCAGCAGCCGGGACAGCGCTGGAAACACCATATATTTT; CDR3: CASSRDSAGNTIYF
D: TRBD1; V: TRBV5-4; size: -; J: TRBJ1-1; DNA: TGTGCCAGCAGCGGGATGGCAGGGGGCACTGAAGCTTTCTTT; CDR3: CASSGMAGGTEAFF
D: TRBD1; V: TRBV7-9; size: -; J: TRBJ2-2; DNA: TGTGCCAGCAGCTTACGACAGGGGGCTGACGGGGAGCTGTTTTTT; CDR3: CASSLRQGADGELFF
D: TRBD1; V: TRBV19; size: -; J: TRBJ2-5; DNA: TGTGCCAGTAGTCGTGGAGGACAGGGTCTAGAGACCCAGTACTTC; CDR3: CASSRGGQGLETQYF
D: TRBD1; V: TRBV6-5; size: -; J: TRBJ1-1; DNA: TGTGCCAGCGGGGACCCCAGGGGGGAGAACACTGAAGCTTTCTTT; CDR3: CASGDPRGENTEAFF
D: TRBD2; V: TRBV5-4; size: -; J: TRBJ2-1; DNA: TGTGCCAGCAGCTCAGAACTAGCGGGGGGTGAGCAGTTCTTC; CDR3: CASSSELAGGEQFF
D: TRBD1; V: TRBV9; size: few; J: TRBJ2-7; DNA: TGTGCCAGCAGCGCAGCCGGGACAGACTACGAGCAGTACTTC; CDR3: CASSAAGTDYEQYF
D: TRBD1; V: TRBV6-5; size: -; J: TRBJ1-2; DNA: TGTGCCAGCAGCCCGGGACAGGGGCCCTATGGCTACACCTTC; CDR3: CASSPGQGPYGYTF
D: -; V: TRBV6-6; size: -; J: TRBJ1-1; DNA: TGTGCCAGCAGTTATGTAGGGGTAAGCACTGAAGCTTTCTTT; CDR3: CASSYVGVSTEAFF
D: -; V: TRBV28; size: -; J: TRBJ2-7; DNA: TGTGCCACCATCGATGGGGGCAGCTACGAGCAGTACTTC; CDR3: CATIDGGSYEQYF
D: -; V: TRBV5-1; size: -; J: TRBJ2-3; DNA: TGCGCCAGCAGCCCCCGGCCCGGTAGCGTGTTTGTAGATACGCAGTATTTT; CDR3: CASSPRPGSVFVDTQYF
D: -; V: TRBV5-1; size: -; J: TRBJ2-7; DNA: TGCGCCAGCAGCGCTGGCGGGGGCGCGTTTCACGAGCAGTACTTC; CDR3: CASSAGGGAFHEQYF
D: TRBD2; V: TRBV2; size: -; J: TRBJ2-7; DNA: TGTGCCTCTCAGTCGGGGGGTAACTACGAGCAGTACTTC; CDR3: CASQSGGNYEQYF
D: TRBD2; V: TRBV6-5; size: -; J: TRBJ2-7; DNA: TGTGCCAGCAGTTTAGGACTAGCAGGGCCCTACGAGCAGTACTTC; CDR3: CASSLGLAGPYEQYF
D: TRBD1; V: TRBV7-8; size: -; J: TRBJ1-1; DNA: TGTGCCAGCAGCCCCGCAACAGGGGTGAACACTGAAGCTTTCTTT; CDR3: CASSPATGVNTEAFF
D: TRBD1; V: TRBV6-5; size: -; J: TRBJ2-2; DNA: TGTGCCAGCAGTTACCGATGGGCAGGGGGACCCGGGGAGCTGTTTTTT; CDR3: CASSYRWAGGPGELFF
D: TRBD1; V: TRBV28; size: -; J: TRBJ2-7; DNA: TGTGCCAGCAGTTGGGACAGGGTCCACGAGCAGTACTTC; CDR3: CASSWDRVHEQYF
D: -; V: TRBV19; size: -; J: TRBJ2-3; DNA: TGTGCCAGTAGGGACAGATCGGGCACAGATACGCAGTATTTT; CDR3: CASRDRSGTDTQYF
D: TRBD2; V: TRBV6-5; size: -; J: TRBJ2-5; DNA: TGTGCCACTTCGACTAGCGGGAGGGGGGCGGAGACCCAGTACTTC; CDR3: CATSTSGRGAETQYF
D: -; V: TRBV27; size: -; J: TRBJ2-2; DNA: TGTGCCAGCACGCCGGGACACAACACCGGGGAGCTGTTTTTT; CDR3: CASTPGHNTGELFF
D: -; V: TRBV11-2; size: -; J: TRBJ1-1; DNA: TGTGCCAGCAGCTACAGCGCCCAGGGGACTGAAGCTTTCTTT; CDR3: CASSYSAQGTEAFF
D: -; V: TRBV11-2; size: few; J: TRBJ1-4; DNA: TGTGCCAGCAGCGCAAAACAGGATGTTTATGAAAAACTGTTTTTT; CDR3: CASSAKQDVYEKLFF
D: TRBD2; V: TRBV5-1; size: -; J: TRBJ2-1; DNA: TGCGCCAGCAGCTTGGGTAGCGGGGGGAACAATGAGCAGTTCTTC; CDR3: CASSLGSGGNNEQFF
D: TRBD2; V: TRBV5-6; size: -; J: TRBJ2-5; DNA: TGTGCCAGCACCGAGGTGGCGGGAGTCTACCAAGAGACCCAGTACTTC; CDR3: CASTEVAGVYQETQYF
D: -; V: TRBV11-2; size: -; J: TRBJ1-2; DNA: TGTGCCAGCTCCGAAAATGCGGGAGACTATGGCTACACCTTC; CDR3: CASSENAGDYGYTF
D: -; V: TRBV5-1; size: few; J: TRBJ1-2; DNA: TGCGCCAGCAGCTTTTCAGGGGAGTTAACCTATGGCTACACCTTC; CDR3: CASSFSGELTYGYTF
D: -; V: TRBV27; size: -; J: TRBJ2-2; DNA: TGTGCCACCCGTAAAGCTTACACCGGGGAGCTGTTTTTT; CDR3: CATRKAYTGELFF
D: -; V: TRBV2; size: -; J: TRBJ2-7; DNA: TGTGCCAGCAGCCGGTTGGTATCCTACGAGCAGTACTTC; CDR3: CASSRLVSYEQYF
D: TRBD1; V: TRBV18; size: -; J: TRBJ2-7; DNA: TGTGCCAGCTCACCTTCCGGGACAGGGGTTAACGAGCAGTACTTC; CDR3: CASSPSGTGVNEQYF
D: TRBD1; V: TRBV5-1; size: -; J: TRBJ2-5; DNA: TGCGCCAGCAGCCTGGGACAGTTATACCAAGAGACCCAGTACTTC; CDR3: CASSLGQLYQETQYF
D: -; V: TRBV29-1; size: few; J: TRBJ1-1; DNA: TGCAGCGTTGCCAGTACGAACACTGAAGCTTTCTTT; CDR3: CSVASTNTEAFF
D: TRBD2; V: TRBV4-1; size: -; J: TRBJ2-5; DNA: TGCGCCAGCAGCCGCGAGACTAGCGGGGGGGCCCAGTACTTC; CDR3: CASSRETSGGAQYF
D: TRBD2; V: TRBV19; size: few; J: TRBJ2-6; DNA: TGTGCCAGTAGACTAGCGGGATTTTCTGGGGCCAACGTCCTGACTTTC; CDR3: CASRLAGFSGANVLTF
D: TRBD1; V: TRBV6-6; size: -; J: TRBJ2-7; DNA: TGTGCCAGCAGTCCACGGACAGGGAACCTTAACCACGAGCAGTACTTC; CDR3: CASSPRTGNLNHEQYF
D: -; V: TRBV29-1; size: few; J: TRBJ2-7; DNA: TGCAGCGTTGGTCGGGGTTCCTACGAGCAGTACTTC; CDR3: CSVGRGSYEQYF